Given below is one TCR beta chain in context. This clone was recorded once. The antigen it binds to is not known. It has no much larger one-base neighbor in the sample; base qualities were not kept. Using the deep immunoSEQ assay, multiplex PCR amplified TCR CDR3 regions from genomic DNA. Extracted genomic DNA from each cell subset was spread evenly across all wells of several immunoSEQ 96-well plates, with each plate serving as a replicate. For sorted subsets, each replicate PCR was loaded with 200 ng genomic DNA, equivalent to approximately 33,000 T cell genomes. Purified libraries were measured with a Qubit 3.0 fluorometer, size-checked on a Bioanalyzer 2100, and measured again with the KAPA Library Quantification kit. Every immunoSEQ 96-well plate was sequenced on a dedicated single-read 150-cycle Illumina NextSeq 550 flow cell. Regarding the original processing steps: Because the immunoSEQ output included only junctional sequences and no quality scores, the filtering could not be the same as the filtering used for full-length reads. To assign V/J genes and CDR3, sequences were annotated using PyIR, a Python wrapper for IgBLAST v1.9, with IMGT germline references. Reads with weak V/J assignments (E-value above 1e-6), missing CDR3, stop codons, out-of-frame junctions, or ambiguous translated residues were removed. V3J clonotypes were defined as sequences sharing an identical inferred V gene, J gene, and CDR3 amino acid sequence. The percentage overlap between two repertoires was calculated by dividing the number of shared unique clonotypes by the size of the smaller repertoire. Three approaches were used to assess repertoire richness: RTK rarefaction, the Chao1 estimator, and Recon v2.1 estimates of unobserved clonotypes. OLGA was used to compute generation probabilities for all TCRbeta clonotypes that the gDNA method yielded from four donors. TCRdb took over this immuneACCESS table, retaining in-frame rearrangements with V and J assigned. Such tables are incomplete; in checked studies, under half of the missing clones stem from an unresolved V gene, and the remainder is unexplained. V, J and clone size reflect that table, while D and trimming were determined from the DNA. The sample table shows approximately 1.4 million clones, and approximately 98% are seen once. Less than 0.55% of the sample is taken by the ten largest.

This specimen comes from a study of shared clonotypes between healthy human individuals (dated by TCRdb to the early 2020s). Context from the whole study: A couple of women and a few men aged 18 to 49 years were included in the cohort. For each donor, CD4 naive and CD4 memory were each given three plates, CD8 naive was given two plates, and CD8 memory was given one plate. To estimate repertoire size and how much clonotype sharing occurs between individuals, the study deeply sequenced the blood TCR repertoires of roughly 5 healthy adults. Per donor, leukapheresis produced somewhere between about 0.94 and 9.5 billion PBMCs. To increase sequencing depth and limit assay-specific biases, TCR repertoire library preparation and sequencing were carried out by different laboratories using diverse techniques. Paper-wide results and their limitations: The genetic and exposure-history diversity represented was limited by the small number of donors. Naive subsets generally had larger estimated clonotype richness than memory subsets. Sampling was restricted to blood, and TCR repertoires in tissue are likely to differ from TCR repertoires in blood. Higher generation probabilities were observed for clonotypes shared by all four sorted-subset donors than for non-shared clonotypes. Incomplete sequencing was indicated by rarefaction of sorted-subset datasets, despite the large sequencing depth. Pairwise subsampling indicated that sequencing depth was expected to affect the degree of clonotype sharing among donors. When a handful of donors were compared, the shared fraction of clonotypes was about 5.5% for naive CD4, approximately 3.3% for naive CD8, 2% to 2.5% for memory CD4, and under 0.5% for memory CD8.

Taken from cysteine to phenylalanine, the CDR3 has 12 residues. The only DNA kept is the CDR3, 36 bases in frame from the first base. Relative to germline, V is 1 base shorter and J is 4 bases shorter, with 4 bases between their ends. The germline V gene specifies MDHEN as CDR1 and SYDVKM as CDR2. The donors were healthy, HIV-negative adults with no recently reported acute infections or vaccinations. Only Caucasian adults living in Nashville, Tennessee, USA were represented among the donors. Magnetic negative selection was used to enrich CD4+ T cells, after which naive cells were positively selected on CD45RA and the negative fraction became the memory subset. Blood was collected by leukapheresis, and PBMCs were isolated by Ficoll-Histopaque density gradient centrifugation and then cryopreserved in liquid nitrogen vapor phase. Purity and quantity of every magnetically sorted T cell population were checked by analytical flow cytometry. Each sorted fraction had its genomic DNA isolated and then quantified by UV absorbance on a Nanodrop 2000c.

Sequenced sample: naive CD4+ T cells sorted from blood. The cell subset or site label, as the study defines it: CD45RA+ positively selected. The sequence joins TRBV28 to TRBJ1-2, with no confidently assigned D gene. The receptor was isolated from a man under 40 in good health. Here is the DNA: TGTGCCAGCAGTTTATACTTCTATGGCTACACCTTC. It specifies CASSLYFYGYTF.